What follows are 13 T cell receptor beta chains derived from one specimen sequenced in a study of blood T cell repertoires in COVID-19. The assay was immunoSEQ multiplex PCR, and TCRdb's table has in-frame clones only and misses some. The sample has around 180,000 clones, roughly 80% seen once. Sequenced material: PBMCs or T cells enriched from blood (not recorded which). The receptors were gathered from a man aged 45-65 years who had recovered from COVID-19.

This rearrangement joins TRBV28 to TRBJ2-7, with D possibly TRBD1 on 5 matching bases. V was shortened by 8 bases and J by 0 bases, with 11 bases between the two germline ends. Germline V gene sequence: CDR1 MDHEN, CDR2 SYDVKM. The CDR3 has 13 amino acids. The CDR3 DNA reads as TGTGCCAGCGAATGGGGCAACTCCTACGAGCAGTACTTC. Amino acids: CASEWGNSYEQYF.

CDR3 region: CASSADNLLAKNIQYF. Here the CDR3 DNA reads TGTGCCAGCAGTGCGGACAACCTACTAGCCAAAAACATTCAGTACTTC. The V call is TRBV27, the J call TRBJ2-4, with D perhaps matching TRBD1 (5 bases). Germline V CDR1 and CDR2: MNHEY, SMNVEV (reference sequence). Trimming took 5 bases from V and 0 from J, leaving 14 bases between them. This CDR3 spans 16 amino acids.

This chain connects TRBV24-1 to TRBJ1-2; D gene ambiguous. Trimming shortened V by 3 bases and J by 4 bases, and 8 bases separated the two germline ends. The CDR3 spans 13 residues. Germline V lookup: CDR1 KGHDR, CDR2 SFDVKD. In nucleotides, the CDR3 is TGTGCCACCAGTGATGGGAGGGCCTATGGCTACACCTTC. Protein sequence: CATSDGRAYGYTF.

The J gene is TRBJ1-2, the V gene TRBV10-3, with 10 bases identical to TRBD1. This CDR3 region has 13 residues. V was clipped by 6 bases and J by 8 bases; unmatched bases: 6. CDR1 is ENHRY, CDR2 SYGVKD, per germline. The CDR3 DNA reads as TGTGCCATCAGCCCGGGACAGGGGAAGGGCTACACCTTC. Its protein product is CAISPGQGKGYTF.

The chain couples TRBV14 to TRBJ2-3, with TRBD2 as a possible D gene (7 bases). This CDR3 has 21 amino acids. V was trimmed by 4 bases and J by 0 bases, leaving 29 bases between them. Germline CDR1 SGHDN, CDR2 FVKESK. CDR3 residues: CASSLGHSAGALMPSTDTQYF. The CDR3 nucleotides read TGTGCCAGCAGCCTAGGACATTCGGCGGGGGCTCTAATGCCTAGCACAGATACGCAGTATTTT.

This rearrangement joins TRBV11-3 to TRBJ2-1; 7 positions agree with TRBD2. CDR3 length equals 13 residues. CDR1 is SGHNT and CDR2 is YENEEA in the germline V gene. The J segment lost 6 bases and the V segment lost 5 bases, leaving 4 bases of the junction unmatched. Here the CDR3 DNA reads TGTGCCAGCAGCCTGAGACTAGCCAATGAGCAGTTCTTC. This codes for CASSLRLANEQFF.

The chain uses TRBV27 and TRBJ1-2; 8 bases fit TRBD1. Germline V gene data show CDR1 as MNHEY and CDR2 as SMNVEV (reference sequence). The CDR3 sequence is 15 residues long. The trim removed 1 base at V and 6 bases at J, leaving 7 bases unmatched. The CDR3 region is CASSLLMTGADGYTF. The CDR3 nucleotides are TGTGCCAGCAGTTTATTAATGACAGGGGCAGATGGCTACACCTTC.

This clone was seen only once. The chain uses TRBV28 and TRBJ2-1; D call uncertain. There are 14 residues in the CDR3. V lost 8 bases to trimming and J lost 0 bases, with 11 bases between them. Looked up from germline, CDR1 is MDHEN and CDR2 is SYDVKM. CDR3 region: CASWSPSSYNEQFF. The CDR3 DNA sequence: TGTGCCAGCTGGAGTCCCAGCTCCTACAATGAGCAGTTCTTC.

The genes are TRBV5-1 and TRBJ2-5; 7 positions match TRBD1. Trimming took 2 bases from V and 3 from J; bases not matched to a gene: 7. CDR1 is SGHRS and CDR2 is YFSETQ in the germline V gene. CDR3 length: 15 amino acids. The DNA of the CDR3 is TGCGCCAGCAGCTTCGGCAGGGGGTATGAAGAGACCCAGTACTTC. It is translated as CASSFGRGYEETQYF.

The chain's CDR3 is CASRRTAVSEQFF. In DNA form, the CDR3 reads TGTGCCAGCAGGCGTACAGCCGTGAGTGAGCAGTTCTTC. V is TRBV7-9 and J is TRBJ2-1; no firm D call. This CDR3 has 13 amino acids. Per the germline V gene, CDR1 is SEHNR and CDR2 is FQNEAQ (reference sequence). The V end lost 6 bases, the J end lost 9 bases, and 15 bases lay between the germline ends.

This sequence joins TRBV19 and TRBJ1-2; 7 nucleotides match TRBD1. The germline V gene has CDR1 LNHDA and CDR2 SQIVND (reference sequence). CDR3 length: 14 residues. V was clipped by 3 bases and J by 5 bases; unmatched bases: 6. CDR3 amino acids: CASSMDRLTYGYTF. CDR3 sequence (DNA): TGTGCCAGTAGTATGGACAGGCTAACGTATGGCTACACCTTC.

The chain couples TRBV4-3 to TRBJ2-2; 8 positions match TRBD1. V trimming: 1 base; J trimming: 6 bases; junction bases outside the gene matches: 25. The CDR3 is 22 residues long. In germline, CDR1 is LGHNA, CDR2 YSLEER. CDR3 sequence: CASSQGPLPGQATPKPPGELFF. DNA of the CDR3: TGCGCCAGCAGCCAAGGACCACTCCCGGGACAGGCTACTCCTAAACCTCCCGGGGAGCTGTTTTTT.

The V call is TRBV4-1, the J call TRBJ2-5; D possibly corresponds to TRBD2 (5 bases). Deletions cut 0 bases from V and 4 bases from J, with 12 bases between. Germline values: CDR1 MGHRA, CDR2 YSYEKL. The CDR3 covers 15 residues. The CDR3 sequence is CASSQDPLARETQYF. DNA of the CDR3: TGCGCCAGCAGCCAAGATCCCCTAGCTCGAGAGACCCAGTACTTC.